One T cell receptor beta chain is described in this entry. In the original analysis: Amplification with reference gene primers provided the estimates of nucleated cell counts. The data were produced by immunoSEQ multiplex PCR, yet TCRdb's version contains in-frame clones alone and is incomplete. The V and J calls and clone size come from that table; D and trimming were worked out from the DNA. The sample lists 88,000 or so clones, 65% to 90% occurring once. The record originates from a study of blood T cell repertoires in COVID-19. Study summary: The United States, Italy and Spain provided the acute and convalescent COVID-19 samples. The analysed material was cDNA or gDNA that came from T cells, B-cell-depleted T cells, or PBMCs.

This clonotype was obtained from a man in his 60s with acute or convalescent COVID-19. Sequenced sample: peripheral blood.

The CDR3 protein is CSVNYRVSYNEQFF. The CDR3 coding sequence is TGCAGCGTCAATTACAGGGTTTCCTACAATGAGCAGTTCTTC. The J gene is TRBJ2-1, the V gene TRBV29-1, with D possibly being TRBD1 (6 bases). This CDR3 has 14 amino acids. The ends were cut back, 6 bases at V and 1 base at J, with 13 bases in the middle. CDR1 SQVTM and CDR2 ANQGSEA come from the germline V gene.